This T cell receptor (beta chain) was identified during a study of radiotherapy plus CTLA-4 blockade in lung cancer. In the case of this clone: What it binds is not known.

Whole-study findings and limits: Peripheral blood showed expansion of tumor-derived TCR clones after radiotherapy and ipilimumab. Interferon-beta and early blood T cell clone dynamics reportedly predicted response best.

Only in-frame clones appear in the TCRdb table, and some are missing; sequencing was by immunoSEQ multiplex PCR. The sample lists about 88,000 clones; approximately 79% were seen once. The material was peripheral blood, obtained from a patient treated with radiotherapy plus ipilimumab. The source is a human donor with non-small cell lung cancer that progressed on radiotherapy plus ipilimumab.

The CDR3 spells CASSPFQGNQPQHF. The CDR3 DNA reads TGTGCCAGCAGTCCTTTCCAGGGAAATCAGCCCCAGCATTTT. The chain carries TRBV27 and TRBJ1-5; TRBD1 is a possible D gene (5 bases). Per the germline V gene, CDR1 is MNHEY and CDR2 is SMNVEV (reference sequence). V was cut by 5 bases and J by 4 bases, with 12 bases left in between. CDR3 length equals 14 residues.